One and the same sample provided the 20 T cell receptor beta chains below, sequenced in a study of radiotherapy plus CTLA-4 blockade in lung cancer. Method: immunoSEQ multiplex PCR; TCRdb's copy keeps in-frame clones and lacks some. This sample has tens of thousands of clones; around 90% occur once, and the top ten carry over 15%. Source: peripheral blood, taken from a patient treated with radiotherapy plus ipilimumab. These receptors came from a human donor with non-small cell lung cancer that progressed on radiotherapy plus ipilimumab.

This chain joins TRBV19 and TRBJ2-3, with a tentative D call TRBD1 (5 bases). CDR1 LNHDA and CDR2 SQIVND come from the germline V gene (reference sequence). The CDR3 extends over 14 amino acids. Trimming left V 9 bases short and J 4 bases short, with 17 bases between. CDR3 nucleotide sequence: TGTGCCAGCAACCCTAGGGGATGGTCAGATACGCAGTATTTT. Translated, it gives CASNPRGWSDTQYF. The entire variable domain, with the rest obtained from reference TRBV19 and TRBJ2-3, is as follows: DGGITQSPKYLFRKEGQNVTLSCEQNLNHDAMYWYRQDPGQGLRLIYYSQIVNDFQKGDIAEGYSVSREKKESFPLTVTSAQKNPTAFYLCASNPRGWSDTQYFGPGTRLTVL.

V and J are TRBV5-4 and TRBJ1-2; D is unclear. Germline values: CDR1 SGHNT, CDR2 YYREEE (reference sequence). This CDR3 has 15 residues. Trimming pared 4 bases from V and 7 bases from J, leaving 20 bases between. In DNA, the CDR3 is TGTGCCAGCAGCGCCGCCGCGCACCGATCAGGTGGCTACACCTTC. Amino acids: CASSAAAHRSGGYTF. Looking up the rest from reference TRBV5-4 and TRBJ1-2 gives the full variable domain: ETGVTQSPTHLIKTRGQQVTLRCSSQSGHNTVSWYQQALGQGPQFIFQYYREEENGRGNFPPRFSGLQFPNYSSELNVNALELDDSALYLCASSAAAHRSGGYTFGSGTRLTVV.

This chain links TRBV2 with TRBJ2-1; tentatively, D is TRBD1 (6 bases). Germline V gene data show CDR1 as SNHLY and CDR2 as FYNNEI. The CDR3 is 14 amino acids. V was pared by 5 bases and J by 12 bases, with 20 bases between. CDR3 amino acids: CASSRDKGVRGQFF. The CDR3 nucleotides read TGTGCCAGCAGTAGGGACAAAGGAGTCCGGGGGCAGTTCTTC.

J is TRBJ1-5 and V is TRBV6-5; 7 bases are shared with TRBD1. Germline values: CDR1 MNHEY, CDR2 SVGAGI. V lost 4 bases to trimming and J lost 9 bases; unmatched junction nucleotides: 3. The CDR3 is 12 amino acids. This CDR3 reads CASSSRTGPQHF. The CDR3 DNA reads TGTGCCAGCAGTTCCCGGACAGGGCCCCAGCATTTT.

This rearrangement joins TRBV28 to TRBJ2-7; D is uncertain. V was cut by 6 bases and J by 6 bases, with 15 bases left in between. This CDR3 is built from 13 residues. Germline CDR1 and CDR2: MDHEN and SYDVKM. As DNA, the CDR3 is TGTGCCAGCAGAGGAGTAACCAAGGCCGAGCAGTACTTC. Translating gives CASRGVTKAEQYF.

V and J are TRBV29-1 and TRBJ1-1; unclear D gene. Trimming left V 5 bases short and J 0 bases short, with 10 bases between. The germline V gene has CDR1 SQVTM and CDR2 ANQGSEA. The CDR3 consists of 13 residues. The CDR3 DNA sequence: TGCAGCGTTTCTGCCAGTATGAACACTGAAGCTTTCTTT. Amino acid sequence: CSVSASMNTEAFF.

The chain uses TRBV2 and TRBJ1-2; 7 bases line up with TRBD1. The CDR3 loop spans 14 amino acids. The ends lost 5 bases at V and 4 bases at J; junction bases unmatched: 7. Per the germline V gene, CDR1 is SNHLY and CDR2 is FYNNEI. This CDR3 is CASSSRGLSYGYTF. In DNA, the CDR3 is TGTGCCAGCAGTTCTAGGGGGCTGAGCTATGGCTACACCTTC.

The CDR3 nucleotides read TGCGCCAGCAGGGATCGGACAGGGTCGCATTCACCCCTCCACTTT. This codes for CASRDRTGSHSPLHF. J is TRBJ1-6 and V is TRBV10-2, with TRBD1 identical over 8 bases. Per the germline V gene, CDR1 is WSHSY and CDR2 is SAAADI. With 6 bases clipped from V and 8 bases from J, the junction kept 9 bases outside the gene matches. The CDR3 has 15 residues.

The chain recombines TRBV28 with TRBJ2-1, with 12 nucleotides matching TRBD2. This CDR3 region has 15 residues. Germline V gene lookup returns CDR1 MDHEN and CDR2 SYDVKM. Losses at the gene ends were 6 bases for V and 8 bases for J; bases not matched to a gene: 8. The CDR3 DNA reads TGTGCCAGCAGGGCTAGCGGGGGGGCCTCACATGAGCAGTTCTTC. Amino acid sequence: CASRASGGASHEQFF.

This chain joins TRBV28 and TRBJ1-2; perhaps TRBD1 as D (6 bases). Germline assignment: CDR1 MDHEN and CDR2 SYDVKM. This CDR3 region has 14 residues. V lost 4 bases to trimming and J lost 4 bases, with 13 bases between them. Here the CDR3 reads CASSSAGATYGYTF. CDR3 DNA sequence: TGTGCCAGCAGTTCGGCAGGGGCGACCTATGGCTACACCTTC.

The CDR3 coding sequence is TGTGCCAGCAGTCCCGTTGTATGGGAACGAGCTTTCTTT. Translated: CASSPVVWERAFF. The rearrangement uses TRBV9 and TRBJ1-1; unclear D gene. This CDR3 has 13 residues. Germline V gene lookup returns CDR1 SGDLS and CDR2 YYNGEE. With 5 bases removed from V and 10 bases from J, the gap between germline ends came to 18 bases.

This chain joins TRBV28 and TRBJ2-3; D perhaps matches TRBD1 (6 bases). The CDR3 consists of 15 residues. The germline V and J ends were trimmed by 4 bases and 0 bases, with 11 bases remaining between them. Looked up from germline, CDR1 is MDHEN and CDR2 is SYDVKM. The CDR3 DNA follows: TGTGCCAGCAGTTGGCAGGGGCCAAGCACAGATACGCAGTATTTT. Protein product: CASSWQGPSTDTQYF.

The chain recombines TRBV7-2 with TRBJ1-5; unclear D gene. V lost 5 bases and J lost 3, with 14 bases in between. The CDR3 has 15 residues. Germline-derived CDR1 and CDR2 are SGHTA and FQGNSA. The CDR3 DNA reads as TGTGCCAGCAGCCTAGGCCGGGCCTTCAATCAGCCCCAGCATTTT. Its translation is CASSLGRAFNQPQHF. The full variable domain, its missing parts supplied by reference TRBV7-2 and TRBJ1-5, is GAGVSQSPSNKVTEKGKDVELRCDPISGHTALYWYRQSLGQGLEFLIYFQGNSAPDKSGLPSDRFSAERTGGSVSTLTIQRTQQEDSAVYLCASSLGRAFNQPQHFGDGTRLSIL.

The V and J genes are TRBV13 and TRBJ2-6; D gene ambiguous. This CDR3 is built from 15 residues. CDR1 and CDR2 from the germline V gene are PRHDT and FYEKMQ (reference sequence). The V and J ends lost 3 bases and 0 bases respectively, with 6 bases between them. The CDR3 nucleotides read TGTGCCAGCAGCTTCTACGGCTCTGGGGCCAACGTCCTGACTTTC. Amino acids: CASSFYGSGANVLTF.

The chain has TRBV19 and TRBJ2-7; the match to TRBD1 covers 9 bases. The V gene's germline CDR1 is LNHDA and CDR2 SQIVND (reference sequence). The CDR3 sequence is 16 residues long. V lost 5 bases to trimming and J lost 2 bases; unmatched junction nucleotides: 10. CDR3 nucleotide sequence: TGTGCCAGTAGTCCCCCCGGACAGGGGAGCCCCTACGAGCAGTACTTC. Its translation: CASSPPGQGSPYEQYF.

This chain uses TRBV5-1 with TRBJ2-3; TRBD2 matches at 11 bases. J was trimmed by 2 bases and V by 0 bases; bases with no gene match: 2. Germline assignment: CDR1 SGHRS and CDR2 YFSETQ. The CDR3 spans 16 residues. The CDR3 coding sequence is TGCGCCAGCAGCTTGGGGACTAGCGGGTCCACAGATACGCAGTATTTT. Its translation is CASSLGTSGSTDTQYF.

The chain has TRBV29-1 and TRBJ1-2; 9 nucleotides agree with TRBD1. This CDR3 is built from 15 residues. The germline V gene has CDR1 SQVTM and CDR2 ANQGSEA. J was trimmed by 4 bases and V by 4 bases; bases with no gene match: 10. CDR3 sequence reads: CSVVLRDRDSYGYTF. Here the CDR3 DNA reads TGCAGCGTTGTTCTACGGGACAGGGACAGCTATGGCTACACCTTC.

The genes are TRBV6-5 and TRBJ1-1; D ambiguous. This CDR3 contains 15 residues. The germline V gene has CDR1 MNHEY and CDR2 SVGAGI. Trimming took 4 bases from V and 2 from J, leaving 14 bases between them. CDR3 sequence: CASSFSGKGNTEAFF. The DNA of the CDR3 is TGTGCCAGCAGTTTTTCGGGAAAGGGCAACACTGAAGCTTTCTTT.

The rearrangement links TRBV4-2 to TRBJ2-1; 8 bases agree with TRBD2. Germline lookup yields CDR1 LGHNA and CDR2 YNFKEQ. Trimming at V came to 3 bases and at J to 0 bases, leaving 4 bases not matched to a gene. The CDR3 sequence is 16 residues long. DNA for the CDR3: TGTGCCAGCAGCCAGACGGGACTAGGCTCCTACAATGAGCAGTTCTTC. This gives the protein CASSQTGLGSYNEQFF.

V gene TRBV4-2 combines with J gene TRBJ2-5; TRBD1 matches 8 bases. TRBJ2-7 matches the DNA end more closely, so the J call is doubtful. Germline CDR1 is LGHNA and CDR2 is YNFKEQ. The CDR3 loop spans 14 amino acids. The CDR3 region is CASSPGQGRYEQYF. CDR3 sequence (DNA): TGTGCCAGCAGCCCAGGACAGGGAAGGTACGAGCAGTACTTC.